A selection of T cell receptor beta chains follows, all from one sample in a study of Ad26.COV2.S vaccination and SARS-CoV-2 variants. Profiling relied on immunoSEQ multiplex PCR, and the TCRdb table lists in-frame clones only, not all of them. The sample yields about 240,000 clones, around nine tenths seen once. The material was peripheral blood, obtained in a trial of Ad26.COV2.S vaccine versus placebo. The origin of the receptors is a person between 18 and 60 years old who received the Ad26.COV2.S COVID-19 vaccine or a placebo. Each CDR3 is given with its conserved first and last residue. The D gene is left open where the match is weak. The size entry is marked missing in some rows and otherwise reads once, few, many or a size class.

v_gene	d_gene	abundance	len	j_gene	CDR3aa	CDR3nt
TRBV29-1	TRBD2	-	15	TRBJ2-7	CSVERVSGRSYEQYF	TGCAGCGTTGAAAGGGTTAGCGGGAGGTCCTACGAGCAGTACTTC
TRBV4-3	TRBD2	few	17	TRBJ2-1	CASSQDRLAGGYIEQFF	TGCGCCAGCAGCCAAGATAGACTAGCGGGAGGGTATATTGAGCAGTTCTTC
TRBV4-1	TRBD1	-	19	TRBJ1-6	CASSREAGTGINFNSPLHF	TGCGCCAGCAGCCGAGAAGCCGGGACAGGGATAAATTTTAATTCACCCCTCCACTTT
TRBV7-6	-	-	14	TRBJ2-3	CASSLSQSTDTQYF	TGTGCCAGCAGCTTAAGCCAAAGCACAGATACGCAGTATTTT
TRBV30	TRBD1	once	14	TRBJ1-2	CACPDRALNYGYTF	TGTGCCTGCCCCGACAGGGCATTAAACTATGGCTACACCTTC
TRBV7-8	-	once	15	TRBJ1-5	CASSLRGESNQPQHF	TGTGCCAGCAGCTTAAGGGGGGAGAGCAATCAGCCCCAGCATTTT
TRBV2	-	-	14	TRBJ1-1	CASAMRQANTEAFF	TGTGCCAGCGCAATGCGACAGGCGAACACTGAAGCTTTCTTT
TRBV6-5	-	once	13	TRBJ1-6	CASSGTAFQPLHF	TGTGCCAGCAGCGGGACCGCCTTTCAGCCCCTCCACTTT
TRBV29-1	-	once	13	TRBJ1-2	CSGLTLANYGYTF	TGCAGCGGCCTGACATTAGCTAACTATGGCTACACCTTC
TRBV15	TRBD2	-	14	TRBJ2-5	CATSRLTSGETQYF	TGTGCCACCAGCAGACTGACTAGCGGGGAGACCCAGTACTTC
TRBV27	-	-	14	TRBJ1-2	CASSLWAGNYGYTF	TGTGCCAGCAGTTTGTGGGCAGGGAACTATGGCTACACCTTC
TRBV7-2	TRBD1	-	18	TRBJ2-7	CASSLAPGQTRSAYEQYF	TGTGCCAGCAGCTTAGCCCCGGGACAGACTCGGTCGGCCTACGAGCAGTACTTC